The 23 T cell receptor beta chains below all came from one sample that was sequenced in a study of OX40 agonist ivuxolimab in advanced cancers. Clones were sequenced by immunoSEQ multiplex PCR, and TCRdb holds only the in-frame ones, with some missing. This table holds 75,000 to 100,000 clones, 84% found once. The input for sequencing was CD4+ or CD8+ T cells sorted from blood, taken in a trial of the OX40 agonist ivuxolimab. Receptors were obtained from an adult with an advanced solid tumor such as melanoma, head and neck, liver or kidney cancer.

The chain combines TRBV5-1 with TRBJ1-3; a weak D match, TRBD1 (5 bases). V was cut by 0 bases and J by 3 bases, with 16 bases left in between. The CDR3 totals 17 residues. Per germline, CDR1 SGHRS and CDR2 YFSETQ. CDR3 sequence (DNA): TGCGCCAGCAGCTTGGCCGTGGGGGGAATGAGTGGAAACACCATATATTTT. Protein product: CASSLAVGGMSGNTIYF.

V gene TRBV4-3 combines with J gene TRBJ1-3; possibly TRBD1 for D (5 bases). The CDR3 loop spans 13 amino acids. Germline values: CDR1 LGHNA, CDR2 YSLEER. Between the trimmed V and J ends, which lost 1 base and 9 bases, there was a span of 10 bases. The CDR3: CASSQGEGFTIYF. CDR3 DNA sequence: TGCGCCAGCAGCCAAGGAGAGGGGTTCACCATATATTTT.

The chain recombines TRBV9 with TRBJ2-3, with TRBD2 matching 9 bases. V lost 3 bases and J lost 4; bases outside the gene matches: 3. Germline CDR1 reads SGDLS; CDR2 reads YYNGEE. There are 14 residues in the CDR3. The CDR3 DNA follows: TGTGCCAGCAGCGCTAGCGGGGTTTCAGATACGCAGTATTTT. It translates to CASSASGVSDTQYF. The whole variable domain, filled in from reference TRBV9 and TRBJ2-3, reads DSGVTQTPKHLITATGQRVTLRCSPRSGDLSVYWYQQSLDQGLQFLIQYYNGEERAKGNILERFSAQQFPDLHSELNLSSLELGDSALYFCASSASGVSDTQYFGPGTRLTVL.

V gene TRBV5-1 combines with J gene TRBJ2-1; unclear D gene. Germline V lookup: CDR1 SGHRS, CDR2 YFSETQ. V gave up 0 bases and J gave up 1 base, with 8 bases separating them. CDR3 size: 15 residues. The CDR3 region is CASSLASFSYNEQFF. The CDR3 DNA follows: TGCGCCAGCAGCTTGGCCAGCTTTTCCTACAATGAGCAGTTCTTC.

This rearrangement joins TRBV2 to TRBJ2-5; 8 bases match TRBD1. There are 14 residues in the CDR3. Trimming cost V 2 bases and J 5 bases; bases outside gene matches: 4. CDR1 is SNHLY and CDR2 is FYNNEI in the germline V gene. The CDR3 is CASSEWRTGETQYF. The CDR3 DNA reads TGTGCCAGCAGTGAATGGAGGACAGGGGAGACCCAGTACTTC.

The chain recombines TRBV9 with TRBJ2-3; TRBD2 might be the D (7 bases). Germline V CDR1 and CDR2: SGDLS, YYNGEE. CDR3 length: 16 amino acids. Trimming removed 3 bases at V and 8 bases at J, with 22 bases between. The CDR3 sequence is CASSGWSTGGAGTQYF. Here the CDR3 DNA reads TGTGCCAGCAGCGGCTGGTCGACGGGGGGCGCTGGTACGCAGTATTTT.

CDR3 nucleotide sequence: TGTGCCAGTTTGGACGCAGGGTCCTACGAGCAGTACGTC. This gives the protein CASLDAGSYEQYV. The chain has TRBV28 and TRBJ2-7; D may be TRBD1 (5 bases). V lost 9 bases, J lost 1 base, and 13 bases lay in between. The CDR3 totals 13 residues. Germline V gene lookup returns CDR1 MDHEN and CDR2 SYDVKM.

The CDR3: CASSLGDRGRNEQYF. The CDR3 coding sequence is TGCGCCAGCAGCTTGGGGGACAGGGGACGAAACGAGCAGTACTTC. The chain joins TRBV5-1 to TRBJ2-5; 10 bases line up with TRBD1. The DNA matches TRBJ2-7 better at its end, which makes the J call doubtful. In germline, CDR1 is SGHRS, CDR2 YFSETQ. The CDR3 contains 15 residues.

The CDR3 spells CAISESKQGNEKLFF. Written as DNA, the CDR3 is TGTGCCATCAGTGAGTCGAAACAGGGGAATGAAAAACTGTTTTTT. J is TRBJ1-4 and V is TRBV10-3; 7 bases map to TRBD1. Germline CDR1 is ENHRY and CDR2 is SYGVKD. The CDR3 extends over 15 amino acids. Unmatched junction bases numbered 3, after V lost 0 bases and J lost 5 bases.

A remark on this clone: Compared with germline, one end of the junction differs, possibly owing to a read error. The V and J genes are TRBV5-1 and TRBJ2-1; perhaps D is TRBD1 or TRBD2 (5 bases each). The germline CDR1 and CDR2 sequences are SGHRS and YFSETQ. The CDR3 is made up of 13 amino acids. This chain's CDR3 is CASSLPGEGASIF. In DNA, the CDR3 is TGCGCCAGCAGCTTGCCCGGGGAAGGGGCGTCGATCTTC.

This clone has a handful of counts. The chain joins TRBV30 to TRBJ1-3; D ambiguous. V dropped 5 bases and J dropped 1 base, with 6 bases sitting between them. Germline V gene sequence: CDR1 GTSNPN, CDR2 SVGIG (reference sequence). The CDR3 totals 12 residues. CDR3 residues: CAWAGSGNTIYF. The CDR3 DNA is TGTGCCTGGGCGGGGTCTGGAAACACCATATATTTT. Full variable domain (remainder filled in from reference TRBV30 and TRBJ1-3): SQTIHQWPATLVQPVGSPLSLECTVEGTSNPNLYWYRQAAGRGLQLLFYSVGIGQISSEVPQNLSASRPQDRQFILSSKKLLLSDSGFYLCAWAGSGNTIYFGEGSWLTVV.

This clone was counted only a few times. J is TRBJ2-1 and V is TRBV7-7; D uncertain. CDR3 size: 13 residues. Germline CDR1 is SSHAT and CDR2 is FNYEAQ (reference sequence). Trimming stripped 5 bases from V and 10 bases from J, with 15 bases between. Here the CDR3 DNA reads TGTGCCAGCAGCCTCAGCGAGGTGGCGGAGCAGTTCTTC. Its protein is CASSLSEVAEQFF.

The table lists this clone with a few counts. This chain links TRBV4-2 with TRBJ2-5; no definite D call. CDR3 size: 12 residues. Per the germline V gene, CDR1 is LGHNA and CDR2 is YNFKEQ. Between the trimmed V and J ends, which lost 0 bases and 4 bases, there was a span of 3 bases. The CDR3 DNA sequence: TGTGCCAGCAGCCAAGATACAGAGACCCAGTACTTC. Protein product: CASSQDTETQYF.

The chain recombines TRBV7-3 with TRBJ2-3; unclear D gene. Germline assignment: CDR1 SGHTA and CDR2 FQGTGA. V lost 4 bases and J lost 1, with 12 bases in between. This CDR3 region has 15 residues. The CDR3 region has the DNA TGTGCCAGCAGCTCTTCCGTCACGGGCACAGATACGCAGTATTTT. Its protein is CASSSSVTGTDTQYF.

The chain links TRBV10-2 to TRBJ2-3; D tentatively reads TRBD1 or TRBD2 (6 bases each). V lost 7 bases, J lost 3 bases, and 14 bases lay in between. The germline CDR1 and CDR2 sequences are WSHSY and SAAADI. CDR3 length equals 14 residues. The CDR3 sequence is CASKGGSRTDTQYF. CDR3 DNA: TGCGCCAGCAAGGGGGGTTCTCGGACAGATACGCAGTATTTT.

The genes are TRBV10-3 and TRBJ2-5; TRBD2 agrees at 13 bases. The germline gives CDR1 ENHRY, CDR2 SYGVKD. The V and J ends lost 3 bases and 5 bases, in that order; junction bases with no gene match: 9. The CDR3 runs 17 residues. This chain's CDR3 is CAISDPTSGGQVETQYF. CDR3 nucleotides: TGTGCCATCAGTGACCCGACTAGCGGGGGGCAGGTTGAGACCCAGTACTTC.

The chain uses TRBV19 and TRBJ1-5; a weak D match, TRBD1 (6 bases). This CDR3 has 15 residues. Trimming cost V 5 bases and J 2 bases, with 13 bases left between them. Looked up from germline, CDR1 is LNHDA and CDR2 is SQIVND (reference sequence). CDR3 residues: CASSSNRDGNQPQHF. CDR3 bases: TGTGCCAGTAGTTCTAACAGGGATGGCAATCAGCCCCAGCATTTT.

The CDR3 sequence: CASSPPGGGLNTEAFF. CDR3 nucleotides: TGTGCCAGCTCACCACCAGGGGGGGGGTTGAACACTGAAGCTTTCTTT. The V gene is TRBV18, the J gene TRBJ1-1; D possibly corresponds to TRBD1 (6 bases). Germline assignment: CDR1 KGHSH and CDR2 LQKENI. The V and J ends lost 0 bases and 0 bases respectively, with 11 bases between them. The CDR3 is 16 amino acids. The full variable domain, with the rest looked up from reference TRBV18 and TRBJ1-1, is NAGVMQNPRHLVRRRGQEARLRCSPMKGHSHVYWYRQLPEEGLKFMVYLQKENIIDESGMPKERFSAEFPKEGPSILRIQQVVRGDSAAYFCASSPPGGGLNTEAFFGQGTRLTVV.

The V gene is TRBV15, the J gene TRBJ1-2, with no clear D. CDR1 is LNHNV, CDR2 YYDKDF, per germline (reference sequence). V was clipped by 0 bases and J by 3 bases, with 14 bases between them. The CDR3 spans 16 residues. The DNA for the CDR3 is TGTGCCACCAGCAGAGATCGAGAGCACCGGGACTATGGCTACACCTTC. It translates to CATSRDREHRDYGYTF.

The rearrangement links TRBV27 to TRBJ1-1, with D unresolved. V was shortened by 3 bases and J by 4 bases, with 12 bases between the two germline ends. Germline-derived CDR1 and CDR2 are MNHEY and SMNVEV (reference sequence). CDR3 length: 14 residues. Here the CDR3 reads CASSLNGQGTEAFF. The CDR3 region has the DNA TGTGCCAGCAGTTTGAATGGGCAAGGCACTGAAGCTTTCTTT.

The chain employs TRBV23-1 and TRBJ2-2; D is possibly TRBD2 (6 bases). TRBV23-1 is an open reading frame whose function is uncertain. The length of the CDR3 is 15 residues. V lost 3 bases and J lost 8, with 16 bases in between. The DNA for the CDR3 is TGCGCCAGCAGTCATGCTCTAGCGAAAGTGGGGGAGCTGTTTTTT. Translating it yields CASSHALAKVGELFF.

V usage is TRBV28 and J usage is TRBJ1-5; 10 bases match TRBD1. The CDR3 is made up of 17 amino acids. Germline V lookup: CDR1 MDHEN, CDR2 SYDVKM. The trim removed 6 bases at V and 0 bases at J, leaving 8 bases unmatched. The CDR3 loop is CASRGPGTGDSNQPQHF. In nucleotides, the CDR3 is TGTGCCAGCAGGGGCCCCGGGACAGGGGATAGCAATCAGCCCCAGCATTTT.

The CDR3 region has the DNA TGTGCTAGTGGTTTGGTATGGGGACAGGGGGCGCAGGTTACGCAGTATTTT. Amino acid sequence: CASGLVWGQGAQVTQYF. This chain connects TRBV12-5 to TRBJ2-3, with 12 positions matching TRBD1. Trimming at V came to 0 bases and at J to 8 bases, leaving 9 bases not matched to a gene. This CDR3 is 17 amino acids long. Germline CDR1 is LGHNT and CDR2 is FRNRAP. Full variable domain (outside the CDR3, taken from reference TRBV12-5 and TRBJ2-3): DARVTQTPRHKVTEMGQEVTMRCQPILGHNTVFWYRQTMMQGLELLAYFRNRAPLDDSGMPKDRFSAEMPDATLATLKIQPSEPRDSAVYFCASGLVWGQGAQVTQYFGPGTRLTVL.